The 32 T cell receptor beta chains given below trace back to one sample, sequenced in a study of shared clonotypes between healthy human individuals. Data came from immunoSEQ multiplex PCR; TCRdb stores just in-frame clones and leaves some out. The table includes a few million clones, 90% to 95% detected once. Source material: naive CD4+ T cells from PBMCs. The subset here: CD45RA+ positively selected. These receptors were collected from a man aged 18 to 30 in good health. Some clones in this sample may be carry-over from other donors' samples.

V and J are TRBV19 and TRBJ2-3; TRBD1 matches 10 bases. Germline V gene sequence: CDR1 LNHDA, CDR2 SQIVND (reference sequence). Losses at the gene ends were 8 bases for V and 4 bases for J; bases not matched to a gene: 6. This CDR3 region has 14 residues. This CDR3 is CASGQGVSPDTQYF. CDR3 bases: TGTGCCAGTGGACAGGGGGTGAGTCCAGATACGCAGTATTTT.

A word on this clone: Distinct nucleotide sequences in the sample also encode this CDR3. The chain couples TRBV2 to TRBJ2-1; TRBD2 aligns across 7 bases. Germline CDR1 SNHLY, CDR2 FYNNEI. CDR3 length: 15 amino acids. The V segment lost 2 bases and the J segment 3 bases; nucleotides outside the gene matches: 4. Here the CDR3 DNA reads TGTGCCAGCAGTGAACGACTAGCCAGCTACAATGAGCAGTTCTTC. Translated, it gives CASSERLASYNEQFF.

The CDR3 sequence is CASSLRRTGPNEQFF. The CDR3 nucleotides are TGTGCCAGCAGCCTGAGGCGGACCGGACCCAATGAGCAGTTCTTC. J is TRBJ2-1 and V is TRBV7-2, with D unresolved. CDR1 and CDR2 (germline): SGHTA, FQGNSA. The germline V and J ends were trimmed by 5 bases and 6 bases, with 17 bases remaining between them. CDR3 size: 15 residues.

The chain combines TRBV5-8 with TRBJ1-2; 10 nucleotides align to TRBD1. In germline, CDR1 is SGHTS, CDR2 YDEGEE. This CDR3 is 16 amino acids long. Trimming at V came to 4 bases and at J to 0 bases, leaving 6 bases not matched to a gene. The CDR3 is CASSLDRGTANYGYTF. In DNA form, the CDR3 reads TGTGCCAGCAGCCTGGACAGGGGGACCGCTAACTATGGCTACACCTTC.

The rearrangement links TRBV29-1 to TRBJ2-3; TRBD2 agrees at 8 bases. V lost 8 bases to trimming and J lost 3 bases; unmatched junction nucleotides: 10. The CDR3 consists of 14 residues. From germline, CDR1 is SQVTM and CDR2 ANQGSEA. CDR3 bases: TGCAGCACCCTAGGCGGGGGGCAGACAGATACGCAGTATTTT. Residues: CSTLGGGQTDTQYF.

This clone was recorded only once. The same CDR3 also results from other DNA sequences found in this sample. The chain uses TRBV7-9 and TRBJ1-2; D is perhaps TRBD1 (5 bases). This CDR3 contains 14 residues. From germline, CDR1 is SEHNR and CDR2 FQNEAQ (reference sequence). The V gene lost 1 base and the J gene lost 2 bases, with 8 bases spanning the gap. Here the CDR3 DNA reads TGTGCCAGCAGCTTAGGGGGACCGAACTATGGCTACACCTTC. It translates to CASSLGGPNYGYTF.

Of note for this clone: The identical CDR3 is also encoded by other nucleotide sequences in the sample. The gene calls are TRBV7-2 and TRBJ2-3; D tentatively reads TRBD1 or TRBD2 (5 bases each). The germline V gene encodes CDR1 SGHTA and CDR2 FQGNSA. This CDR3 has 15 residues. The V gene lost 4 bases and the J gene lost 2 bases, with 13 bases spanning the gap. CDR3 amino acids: CASSSDGASTDTQYF. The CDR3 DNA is TGTGCCAGCAGCTCGGACGGGGCCTCCACAGATACGCAGTATTTT.

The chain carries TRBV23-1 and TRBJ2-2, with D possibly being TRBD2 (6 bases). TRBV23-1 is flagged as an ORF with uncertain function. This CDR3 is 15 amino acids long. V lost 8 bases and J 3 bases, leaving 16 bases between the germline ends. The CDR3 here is CASPQEEGDTGELFF. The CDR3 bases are TGCGCCAGCCCCCAGGAGGAGGGTGACACCGGGGAGCTGTTTTTT.

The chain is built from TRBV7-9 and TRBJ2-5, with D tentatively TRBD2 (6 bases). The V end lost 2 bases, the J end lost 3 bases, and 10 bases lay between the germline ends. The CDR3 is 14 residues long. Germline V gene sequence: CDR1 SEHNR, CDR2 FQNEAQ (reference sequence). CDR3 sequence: CASSLMSGEETQYF. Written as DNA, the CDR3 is TGTGCCAGCAGCTTAATGTCGGGAGAAGAGACCCAGTACTTC.

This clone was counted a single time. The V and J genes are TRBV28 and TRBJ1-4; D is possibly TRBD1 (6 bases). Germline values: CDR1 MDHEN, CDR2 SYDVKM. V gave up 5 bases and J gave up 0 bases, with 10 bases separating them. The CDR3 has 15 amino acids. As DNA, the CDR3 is TGTGCCAGCAGTATACGACAGGCAACTAATGAAAAACTGTTTTTT. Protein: CASSIRQATNEKLFF.

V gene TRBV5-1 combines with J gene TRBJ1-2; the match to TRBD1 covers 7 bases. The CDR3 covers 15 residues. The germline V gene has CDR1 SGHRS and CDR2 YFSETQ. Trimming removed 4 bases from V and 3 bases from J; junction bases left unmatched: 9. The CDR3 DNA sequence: TGCGCCAGCAGCCCGGGGACAGCCTTAGACTATGGCTACACCTTC. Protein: CASSPGTALDYGYTF.

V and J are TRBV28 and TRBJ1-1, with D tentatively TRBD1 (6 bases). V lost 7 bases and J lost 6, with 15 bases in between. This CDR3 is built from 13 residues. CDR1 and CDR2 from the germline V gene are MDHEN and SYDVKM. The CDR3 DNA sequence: TGTGCCAGCAATTTTGGGACACCCTCTGAAGCTTTCTTT. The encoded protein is CASNFGTPSEAFF.

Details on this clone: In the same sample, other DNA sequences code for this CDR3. The chain's CDR3 is CASSVAGNTIYF. CDR3 nucleotides: TGTGCCAGCAGCGTCGCGGGAAACACCATATATTTT. The V and J genes are TRBV2 and TRBJ1-3; D remains unclear. Germline lookup yields CDR1 SNHLY and CDR2 FYNNEI. This CDR3 comprises 12 residues. V lost 6 bases and J 4 bases, leaving 7 bases between the germline ends. The full variable domain, rest sourced from reference TRBV2 and TRBJ1-3, is EPEVTQTPSHQVTQMGQEVILRCVPISNHLYFYWYRQILGQKVEFLVSFYNNEISEKSEIFDDQFSVERPDGSNFTLKIRSTKLEDSAMYFCASSVAGNTIYFGEGSWLTVV.

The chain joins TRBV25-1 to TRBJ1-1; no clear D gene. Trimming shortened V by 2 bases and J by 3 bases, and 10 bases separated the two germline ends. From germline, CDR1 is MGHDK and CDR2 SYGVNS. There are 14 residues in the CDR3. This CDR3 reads CASSETRGYTEAFF. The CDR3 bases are TGTGCCAGCAGTGAAACCCGAGGATACACTGAAGCTTTCTTT.

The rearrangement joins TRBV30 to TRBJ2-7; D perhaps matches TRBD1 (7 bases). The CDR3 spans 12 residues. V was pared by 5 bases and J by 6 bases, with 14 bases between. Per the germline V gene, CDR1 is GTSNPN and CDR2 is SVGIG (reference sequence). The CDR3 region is CAWGTPGGEQYF. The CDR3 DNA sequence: TGTGCCTGGGGGACTCCAGGGGGCGAGCAGTACTTC.

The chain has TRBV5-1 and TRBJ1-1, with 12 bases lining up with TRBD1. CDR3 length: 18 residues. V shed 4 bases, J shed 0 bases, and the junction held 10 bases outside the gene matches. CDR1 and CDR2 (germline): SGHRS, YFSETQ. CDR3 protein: CASSPRAGTGGLNTEAFF. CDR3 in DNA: TGCGCCAGCAGCCCTAGGGCCGGGACAGGGGGCCTGAACACTGAAGCTTTCTTT.

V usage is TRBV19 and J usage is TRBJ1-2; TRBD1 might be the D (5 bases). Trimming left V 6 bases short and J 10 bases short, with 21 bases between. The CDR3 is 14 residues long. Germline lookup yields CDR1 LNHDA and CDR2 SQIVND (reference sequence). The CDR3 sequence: CASRTIDRELTYTF. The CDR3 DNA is TGTGCCAGTAGGACAATCGACAGAGAGCTAACCTACACCTTC.

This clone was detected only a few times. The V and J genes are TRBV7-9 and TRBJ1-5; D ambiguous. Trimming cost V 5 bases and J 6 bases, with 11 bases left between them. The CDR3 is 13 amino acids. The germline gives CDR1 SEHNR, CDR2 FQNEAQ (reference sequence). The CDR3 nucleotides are TGTGCCAGCAGCAAGGAGGGTCGTCAGCCCCAGCATTTT. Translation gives CASSKEGRQPQHF.

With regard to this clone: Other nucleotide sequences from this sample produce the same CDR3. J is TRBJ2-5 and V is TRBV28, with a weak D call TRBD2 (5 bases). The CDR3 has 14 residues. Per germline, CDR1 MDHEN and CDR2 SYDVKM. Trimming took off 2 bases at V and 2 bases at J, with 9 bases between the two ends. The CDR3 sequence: CASSLGGPQETQYF. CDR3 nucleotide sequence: TGTGCCAGCAGTTTAGGCGGGCCACAAGAGACCCAGTACTTC.

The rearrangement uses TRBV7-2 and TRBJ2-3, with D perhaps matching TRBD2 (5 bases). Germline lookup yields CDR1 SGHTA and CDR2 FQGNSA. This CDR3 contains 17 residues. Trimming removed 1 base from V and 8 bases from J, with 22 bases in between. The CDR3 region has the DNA TGTGCCAGCAGCTTAGTGGGAACAAGCGGAATTTGGAGTACGCAGTATTTT. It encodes CASSLVGTSGIWSTQYF.

The chain's CDR3 is CASSLVSGRDQPQHF. In DNA, the CDR3 is TGTGCCAGCAGCTTGGTCAGCGGACGGGATCAGCCCCAGCATTTT. The chain links TRBV5-5 to TRBJ1-5; D remains ambiguous. Trimming left V 0 bases short and J 5 bases short, with 12 bases between. Germline loops: CDR1 SGHKS, CDR2 YYEKEE (reference sequence). This CDR3 is 15 amino acids long.

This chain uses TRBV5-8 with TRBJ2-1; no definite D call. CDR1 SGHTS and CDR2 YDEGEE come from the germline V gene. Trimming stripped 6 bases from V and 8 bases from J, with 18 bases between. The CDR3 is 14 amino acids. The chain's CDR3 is CASTAVIGRYEQFF. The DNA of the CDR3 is TGTGCCAGCACGGCAGTCATCGGACGATATGAGCAGTTCTTC.

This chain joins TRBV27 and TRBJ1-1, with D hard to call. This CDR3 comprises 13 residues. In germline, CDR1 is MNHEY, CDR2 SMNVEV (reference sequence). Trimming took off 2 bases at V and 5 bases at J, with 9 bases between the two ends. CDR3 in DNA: TGTGCCAGCAGTTTACTCCCCGTGACTGAAGCTTTCTTT. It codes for CASSLLPVTEAFF.

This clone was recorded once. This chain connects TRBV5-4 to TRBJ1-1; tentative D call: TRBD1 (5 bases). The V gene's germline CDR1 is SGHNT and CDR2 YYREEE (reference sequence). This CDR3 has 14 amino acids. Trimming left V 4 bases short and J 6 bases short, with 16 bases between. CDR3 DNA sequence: TGTGCCAGCAGCCTAGGTGGGGGAAGACCTGAAGCTTTCTTT. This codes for CASSLGGGRPEAFF.

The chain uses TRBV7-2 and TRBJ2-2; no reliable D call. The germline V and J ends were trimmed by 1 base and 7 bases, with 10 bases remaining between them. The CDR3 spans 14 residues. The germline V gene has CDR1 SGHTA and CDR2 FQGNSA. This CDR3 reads CASSLGPADGELFF. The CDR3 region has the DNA TGTGCCAGCAGCTTAGGTCCGGCGGACGGGGAGCTGTTTTTT. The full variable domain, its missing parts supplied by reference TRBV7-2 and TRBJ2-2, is GAGVSQSPSNKVTEKGKDVELRCDPISGHTALYWYRQSLGQGLEFLIYFQGNSAPDKSGLPSDRFSAERTGGSVSTLTIQRTQQEDSAVYLCASSLGPADGELFFGEGSRLTVL.

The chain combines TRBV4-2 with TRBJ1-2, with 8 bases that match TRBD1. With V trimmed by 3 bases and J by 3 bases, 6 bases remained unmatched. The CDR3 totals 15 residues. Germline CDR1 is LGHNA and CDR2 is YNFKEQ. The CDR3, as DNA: TGTGCCAGCAGCCAGGACGGACAGGGCTACTATGGCTACACCTTC. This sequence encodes CASSQDGQGYYGYTF.

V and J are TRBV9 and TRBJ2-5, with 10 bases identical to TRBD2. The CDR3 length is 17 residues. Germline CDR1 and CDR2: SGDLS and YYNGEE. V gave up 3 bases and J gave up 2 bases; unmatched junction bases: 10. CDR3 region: CASSAPTSGPFQETQYF. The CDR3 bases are TGTGCCAGCAGCGCACCGACTAGCGGGCCATTTCAAGAGACCCAGTACTTC.

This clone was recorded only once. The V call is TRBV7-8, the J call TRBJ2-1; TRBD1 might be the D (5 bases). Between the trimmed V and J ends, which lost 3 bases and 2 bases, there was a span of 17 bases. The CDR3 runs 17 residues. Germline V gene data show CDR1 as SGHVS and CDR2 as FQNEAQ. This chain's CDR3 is CASSFIGNRLTYNEQFF. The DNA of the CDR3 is TGTGCCAGCAGCTTCATCGGTAACAGGCTAACCTACAATGAGCAGTTCTTC. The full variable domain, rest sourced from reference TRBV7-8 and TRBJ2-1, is GAGVSQSPRYKVAKRGQDVALRCDPISGHVSLFWYQQALGQGPEFLTYFQNEAQLDKSGLPSDRFFAERPEGSVSTLKIQRTQQEDSAVYLCASSFIGNRLTYNEQFFGPGTRLTVL.

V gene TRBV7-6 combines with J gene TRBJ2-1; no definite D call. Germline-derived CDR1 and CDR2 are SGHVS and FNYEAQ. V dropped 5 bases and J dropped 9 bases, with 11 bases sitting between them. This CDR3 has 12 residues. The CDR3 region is CASSVTMGEQFF. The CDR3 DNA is TGTGCCAGCAGCGTTACTATGGGTGAGCAGTTCTTC. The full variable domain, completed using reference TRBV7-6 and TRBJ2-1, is GAGVSQSPRYKVTKRGQDVALRCDPISGHVSLYWYRQALGQGPEFLTYFNYEAQQDKSGLPNDRFSAERPEGSISTLTIQRTEQRDSAMYRCASSVTMGEQFFGPGTRLTVL.

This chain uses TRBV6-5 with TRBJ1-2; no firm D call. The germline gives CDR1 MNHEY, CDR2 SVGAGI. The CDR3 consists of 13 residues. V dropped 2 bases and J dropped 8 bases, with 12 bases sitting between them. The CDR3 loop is CASSYGPGGGYTF. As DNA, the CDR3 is TGTGCCAGCAGTTACGGTCCCGGCGGAGGCTACACCTTC.

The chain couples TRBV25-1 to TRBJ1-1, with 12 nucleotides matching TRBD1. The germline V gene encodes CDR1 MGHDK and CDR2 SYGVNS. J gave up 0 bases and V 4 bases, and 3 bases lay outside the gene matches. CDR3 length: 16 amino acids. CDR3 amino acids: CASSGDRGPMNTEAFF. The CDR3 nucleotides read TGTGCCAGCAGTGGGGACAGGGGGCCTATGAACACTGAAGCTTTCTTT.

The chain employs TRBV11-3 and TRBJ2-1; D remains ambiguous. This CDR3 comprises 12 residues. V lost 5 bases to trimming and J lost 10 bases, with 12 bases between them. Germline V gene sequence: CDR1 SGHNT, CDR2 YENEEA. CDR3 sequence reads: CASSLDELEQFF. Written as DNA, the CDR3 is TGTGCCAGCAGCCTTGACGAATTGGAGCAGTTCTTC. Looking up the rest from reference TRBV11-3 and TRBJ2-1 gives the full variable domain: EAGVVQSPRYKIIEKKQPVAFWCNPISGHNTLYWYLQNLGQGPELLIRYENEEAVDDSQLPKDRFSAERLKGVDSTLKIQPAELGDSAVYLCASSLDELEQFFGPGTRLTVL.